The 9 T cell receptor beta chains below all came from one sample that was sequenced in a study of blood T cell repertoires in COVID-19. The protocol was immunoSEQ multiplex PCR, while the TCRdb copy is restricted to in-frame clones and leaves out a portion. The sample lists roughly 60,000 clones, approximately 90% seen once, with about 3.8% in the top ten. The sample was peripheral blood. The receptor source for this set is a human donor in a cohort sampled during active COVID-19.

This chain joins TRBV4-2 and TRBJ2-7, with D tentatively TRBD2 (6 bases). The V end was cut by 1 base, the J end by 3 bases, with 10 bases between. From germline, CDR1 is LGHNA and CDR2 YNFKEQ. CDR3 length: 14 residues. The CDR3 reads CASSQGGGIYEQYF. The CDR3 DNA is TGTGCCAGCAGCCAAGGGGGCGGGATCTACGAGCAGTACTTC.

This clone occurred once. This chain joins TRBV2 and TRBJ2-7; 10 bases map to TRBD1. The CDR3 sequence is 14 residues long. J lost 5 bases, V lost 5 bases, and 6 bases had no gene match. CDR1 and CDR2 from the germline V gene are SNHLY and FYNNEI. The CDR3 loop reads CASSFDRGRNEQYF. The DNA of the CDR3 is TGTGCCAGCAGTTTTGACAGGGGGCGTAACGAGCAGTACTTC.

The rearrangement joins TRBV3-1 (or the pseudogene TRBV3-2) to TRBJ2-1; tentatively, D is TRBD2 (6 bases). This CDR3 is 19 amino acids long. Trimming left V 0 bases short and J 8 bases short, with 26 bases between. Looked up from germline, CDR1 is LGHDT and CDR2 is YNNKEL (reference sequence). The CDR3 sequence: CASSQEELIELARQDEQFF. Here the CDR3 DNA reads TGTGCCAGCAGCCAAGAAGAGCTAATAGAACTAGCAAGACAAGATGAGCAGTTCTTC.

The J gene is TRBJ1-5, the V gene TRBV5-1, with D uncertain. Germline V lookup: CDR1 SGHRS, CDR2 YFSETQ. CDR3 length: 15 residues. V lost 0 bases and J 0 bases, leaving 7 bases between the germline ends. CDR3 loop: CASSLGGYSNQPQHF. In nucleotides, the CDR3 is TGCGCCAGCAGCTTGGGAGGGTATAGCAATCAGCCCCAGCATTTT.

The chain links TRBV14 to TRBJ2-7, with D perhaps matching TRBD2 (5 bases). Germline V gene data show CDR1 as SGHDN and CDR2 as FVKESK. V lost 2 bases and J lost 3, with 14 bases in between. This CDR3 comprises 15 residues. The CDR3 nucleotides are TGTGCCAGCAGCCAATGGGTGGGAGTCGGCTACGAGCAGTACTTC. It specifies CASSQWVGVGYEQYF.

In this sample, this clone turned up once. The genes are TRBV6-5 and TRBJ2-2; TRBD1 might be the D (7 bases). The V end lost 5 bases, the J end lost 2 bases, and 9 bases lay between the germline ends. Germline V gene sequence: CDR1 MNHEY, CDR2 SVGAGI. The CDR3 is 14 residues long. The CDR3 DNA sequence: TGTGCCAGCAGTCAGGGGGGCAACACCGGGGAGCTGTTTTTT. Amino acids: CASSQGGNTGELFF.

The gene calls are TRBV29-1 and TRBJ2-3; 12 bases are a match to TRBD2. Germline CDR1 and CDR2: SQVTM and ANQGSEA. The CDR3 totals 13 residues. Losses at the gene ends were 7 bases for V and 1 base for J; bases not matched to a gene: 0. This chain's CDR3 is CSGLAGGTDTQYF. In DNA, the CDR3 is TGCAGCGGACTAGCGGGGGGCACAGATACGCAGTATTTT.

This clone was seen once. The gene calls are TRBV20-1 and TRBJ2-7; D is perhaps TRBD1 (6 bases). The germline CDR1 and CDR2 sequences are DFQATT and SNEGSKA (reference sequence). The CDR3 contains 15 residues. V lost 3 bases and J 2 bases, leaving 17 bases between the germline ends. This CDR3 reads CSASGGHLTTYEQYF. The CDR3 region has the DNA TGCAGTGCTAGTGGGGGCCATTTGACAACCTACGAGCAGTACTTC.

V usage is TRBV5-1 and J usage is TRBJ1-1, with 8 bases lining up with TRBD1. J gave up 1 base and V 4 bases, and 15 bases lay outside the gene matches. The CDR3 has 18 amino acids. From germline, CDR1 is SGHRS and CDR2 YFSETQ. CDR3 region: CASSNEPGQETWNTEAFF. Here the CDR3 DNA reads TGCGCCAGCAGCAATGAACCGGGACAGGAGACTTGGAACACTGAAGCTTTCTTT.